Listed below are T cell receptor beta chains from one sample, sequenced in a study of T cell changes during pregnancy in multiple sclerosis. Profiled with immunoSEQ multiplex PCR; TCRdb holds only in-frame clones, not every one. The data hold about 110,000 clones, with 85% to 95% observed a single time. The sample in question was peripheral blood, obtained after pregnancy. The receptor source for this set is a female donor with multiple sclerosis, enrolled in a pregnancy study. CDR3s include the opening cysteine and the closing phenylalanine or tryptophan. Fields, in order: D gene, V gene, J gene, clone size, CDR3 DNA, CDR3 protein. The D gene is left open where the match is weak. Clone sizes are given selectively: once, few, many, or a class where the clone is expanded.

>-|TRBV10-3|TRBJ2-7|-
TGTGCCATCAGTGAGAAACAGGGCTCCTACGAGCAGTACTTC
CAISEKQGSYEQYF
>TRBD2|TRBV7-8|TRBJ2-2|-
TGTGCCAGCAGCTTGGGGGGGACGGGGCTCGTGGGTCCCGGGGAGCTGTTTTTT
CASSLGGTGLVGPGELFF
>-|TRBV28|TRBJ1-6|-
TGTGCCAGCAGTTTACCCCGACAGGTGGAACCCCTCCACTTT
CASSLPRQVEPLHF
>TRBD2|TRBV7-3|TRBJ2-3|-
TGTGCCAGCAGCCCGTCGACTAGCGGGGCCTTGGATACGCAGTATTTT
CASSPSTSGALDTQYF
>TRBD1|TRBV7-9|TRBJ1-1|-
TGTGCCAGCAGCTGGATCGGACAGGGAGGGCGCAGGACTGAAGCTTTCTTT
CASSWIGQGGRRTEAFF
>-|TRBV30|TRBJ2-1|-
TGTGCCTGGAGTGTACTAAGGATGCCCGGCAATGAGCAGTTCTTC
CAWSVLRMPGNEQFF
>-|TRBV25-1|TRBJ1-2|-
TGTGCCAGCGCCTATCCCAGGGGAGGGGCCTATGGCTACACCTTC
CASAYPRGGAYGYTF
>-|TRBV9|TRBJ2-1|-
TGTGCCAGCAGCGCGTGGGACAACTCAAATGAGCAGTTCTTC
CASSAWDNSNEQFF
>-|TRBV30|TRBJ1-6|-
TGTGCCTGGAGTGTCGGGGGGGATAATTCACCCCTCCACTTT
CAWSVGGDNSPLHF
>-|TRBV28|TRBJ1-1|-
TGTGCCACCTTGGGAGGGGAACTAGACACTGAAGCTTTCTTT
CATLGGELDTEAFF
>TRBD2|TRBV7-8|TRBJ2-7|-
TGTGCCAGCAGCTTAGCGTCGGGAGGGGTCTACGAGCAGTACTTC
CASSLASGGVYEQYF
>TRBD2|TRBV7-3|TRBJ2-1|-
TGTGCCAGCAGCGCCCCCACTAGCGACAATGAGCAGTTCTTC
CASSAPTSDNEQFF
>-|TRBV18|TRBJ2-3|-
TGTGCCAGCTCACCGGGGGGTGCAGATACGCAGTATTTT
CASSPGGADTQYF
>TRBD1|TRBV29-1|TRBJ1-4|-
TGCAGCGGAAGGACGGGACAGGGAACAAAACTGTTTTTT
CSGRTGQGTKLFF
>-|TRBV30|TRBJ2-3|-
TGTGCCTGCAGGGGTATAGCAGATACGCAGTATTTT
CACRGIADTQYF
>-|TRBV6-1|TRBJ1-1|-
TGTGCCAGCACTCCTTGGGAGTCTGGGGCTTTCTTT
CASTPWESGAFF
>-|TRBV30|TRBJ2-7|-
TGTGCCTGGAGTGTACGCAGGGGATACGAGCAGTACTTC
CAWSVRRGYEQYF
>TRBD1|TRBV5-1|TRBJ2-5|once
TGCGCCAGCAGCTTAAAGACAGGGGCCCCATCCGAGACCCAGTACTTC
CASSLKTGAPSETQYF
>-|TRBV7-9|TRBJ2-3|-
TGTGCCAGCAGCTTGGTTAGCGCAGATACGCAGTATTTT
CASSLVSADTQYF
>-|TRBV6-6|TRBJ2-1|-
TGTGCCAGCAGTTACTCCCTGGACTCACACAATGAGCAGTTCTTC
CASSYSLDSHNEQFF
>-|TRBV5-1|TRBJ1-3|once
TGCGCCAGCAGCCGCGCCCACGAGGGATCCTCTGGAAACACCATATATTTT
CASSRAHEGSSGNTIYF
>TRBD1|TRBV5-5|TRBJ1-1|-
TGTGCCAGCAGCCGGACAGGGGGCGAGACTGAAGCTTTCTTT
CASSRTGGETEAFF
>TRBD1|TRBV19|TRBJ1-1|few
TGTGCCAGTAGTCCAACAGGGGCGAACACTGAAGCTTTCTTT
CASSPTGANTEAFF
>-|TRBV29-1|TRBJ2-5|-
TGCAGCGTTGAATTGAGGCGGGAGACCCAGTACTTC
CSVELRRETQYF
>-|TRBV6-5|TRBJ1-1|-
TGTGCCACTTTAGACGGACTATCGAACACTGAAGCTTTCTTT
CATLDGLSNTEAFF
>TRBD1|TRBV30|TRBJ2-7|-
TGTGCCTGGAATAAGGGACAGCCCGATGACGAGCAGTACTTC
CAWNKGQPDDEQYF
>-|TRBV4-1|TRBJ1-5|-
TGCGCCAGCAGCCAAGAAAGGGAGGGGAATCAGCCCCAGCATTTT
CASSQEREGNQPQHF
>TRBD2|TRBV14|TRBJ2-7|-
TGTGCCAGCAGCCCGTTGGGACTACAATACGAGCAGTACTTC
CASSPLGLQYEQYF
>-|TRBV27|TRBJ1-2|once
TGTGCCAGCAGTTTATACCGGGGCTATGGCTACACCTTC
CASSLYRGYGYTF